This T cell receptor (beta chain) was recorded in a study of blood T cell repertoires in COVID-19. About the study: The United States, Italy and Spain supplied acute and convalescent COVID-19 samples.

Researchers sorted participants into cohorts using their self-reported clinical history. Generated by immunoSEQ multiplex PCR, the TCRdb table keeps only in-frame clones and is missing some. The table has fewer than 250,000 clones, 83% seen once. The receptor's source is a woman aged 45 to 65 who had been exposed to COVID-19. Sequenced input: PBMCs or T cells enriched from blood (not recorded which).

The CDR3 bases are TGTGCCATCAGTGAGTCTTGGACAACGAACACCGGGGAGCTGTTTTTT. Its protein product is CAISESWTTNTGELFF. V gene TRBV10-3 combines with J gene TRBJ2-2; D might be TRBD1 (5 bases). This CDR3 is 16 amino acids long. Trimming cost V 0 bases and J 0 bases, with 8 bases left between them. The V gene's germline CDR1 is ENHRY and CDR2 SYGVKD.